The rows below give T cell receptor beta chains drawn from one sample of a study of cytomegalovirus exposure and HLA in healthy donors. Generated by immunoSEQ multiplex PCR, the TCRdb table keeps only in-frame clones and is missing some. This table has more than 200,000 clones, around three quarters appearing once. Sequencing was done on a sample of PBMCs. These TCRs come from a man aged 40-49 years in good health and CMV-seronegative. CDR3s include the opening cysteine and the closing phenylalanine or tryptophan. The D gene is left open where the match is weak. Expanded clones are given a class, and other clones once, few, many or no size at all.

15,TRBV7-9,once,TRBD2,TRBJ2-3,TGTGCCAGCGGTCTAGCGGGGGGTCGCACAGATACGCAGTATTTT,CASGLAGGRTDTQYF
13,TRBV2,NA,NA,TRBJ2-7,TGTGCCAGCAGTACGGCAGGGCTCCACGAGCAGTACTTC,CASSTAGLHEQYF
15,TRBV11-2,NA,TRBD2,TRBJ2-3,TGTGCCAGCAGAAAAGCGGGGGAGGGCCCGTATACGCAGTATTTT,CASRKAGEGPYTQYF
15,TRBV5-1,once,TRBD1,TRBJ1-4,TGCGCCAGCAGCTCGACAGGGGGCGAACGCGAAAAACTGTTTTTT,CASSSTGGEREKLFF
17,TRBV28,NA,NA,TRBJ2-2,TGTGCCAGCAGTCCTTTAATGGCGGCAACGAACACCGGGGAGCTGTTTTTT,CASSPLMAATNTGELFF
12,TRBV19,once,NA,TRBJ2-3,TGTGCCAGTGGGGGGTCCACAGATACGCAGTATTTT,CASGGSTDTQYF
14,TRBV2,NA,NA,TRBJ1-4,TGTGCCAGCAGTGACCCTCGCGGTAATGAAAAACTGTTTTTT,CASSDPRGNEKLFF
15,TRBV5-4,NA,NA,TRBJ1-4,TGTGCCAGCAGCCTGCTGGCGGTATGGAATGAAAAACTGTTTTTT,CASSLLAVWNEKLFF
14,TRBV27,few,NA,TRBJ2-7,TGTGCCAGCAGTTTATGGGCCAGTTCGTCCGAGCAGTACTTC,CASSLWASSSEQYF
15,TRBV11-2,NA,TRBD1,TRBJ2-3,TGTGCCAGCAGCTTACTGGGACAGGGGACAGATACGCAGTATTTT,CASSLLGQGTDTQYF
13,TRBV27,NA,TRBD2,TRBJ2-7,TGTGCCAGCAGTTCGGGACTAGCCCTTGAGCAGTACTTC,CASSSGLALEQYF
15,TRBV19,NA,NA,TRBJ2-3,TGTGCCAGTAGTACCAGTGTAGGGGCCACAGATACGCAGTATTTT,CASSTSVGATDTQYF
12,TRBV29-1,NA,NA,TRBJ2-7,TGCAGCGCCTCGACAGCCTCCTACGAGCAGTACTTC,CSASTASYEQYF
16,TRBV4-3,NA,NA,TRBJ1-6,TGCGCCAGCAGCCAAGTACTTGCTGCCTATAATTCACCCCTCCACTTT,CASSQVLAAYNSPLHF
17,TRBV4-2,NA,NA,TRBJ2-5,TGTGCCAGCAGCCTACAGCTGGGGACAACTACCCAAGAGACCCAGTACTTC,CASSLQLGTTTQETQYF
13,TRBV28,NA,NA,TRBJ1-3,TGTGCCAGCACCTCCGCGGGGGGAAACACCATATATTTT,CASTSAGGNTIYF
14,TRBV4-2,NA,TRBD2,TRBJ2-1,TGTGCCAGCAGCGATTGGACTAGGACGGGTGAGCAGTTCTTC,CASSDWTRTGEQFF
15,TRBV6-4,few,NA,TRBJ2-3,TGTGCCAGCAGTGAAGTCGGAGGGAGCACAGATACGCAGTATTTT,CASSEVGGSTDTQYF